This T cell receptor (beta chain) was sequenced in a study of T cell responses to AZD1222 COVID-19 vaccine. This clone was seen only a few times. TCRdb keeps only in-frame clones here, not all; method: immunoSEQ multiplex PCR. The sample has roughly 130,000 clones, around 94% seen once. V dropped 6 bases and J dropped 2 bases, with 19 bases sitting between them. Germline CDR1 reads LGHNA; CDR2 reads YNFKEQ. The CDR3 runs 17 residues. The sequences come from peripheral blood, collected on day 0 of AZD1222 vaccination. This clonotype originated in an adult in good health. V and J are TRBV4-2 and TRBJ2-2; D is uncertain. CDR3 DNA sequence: TGTGCCAGCAGTACACACCCTAACCCACTAAACACCGGGGAGCTGTTTTTT. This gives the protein CASSTHPNPLNTGELFF.